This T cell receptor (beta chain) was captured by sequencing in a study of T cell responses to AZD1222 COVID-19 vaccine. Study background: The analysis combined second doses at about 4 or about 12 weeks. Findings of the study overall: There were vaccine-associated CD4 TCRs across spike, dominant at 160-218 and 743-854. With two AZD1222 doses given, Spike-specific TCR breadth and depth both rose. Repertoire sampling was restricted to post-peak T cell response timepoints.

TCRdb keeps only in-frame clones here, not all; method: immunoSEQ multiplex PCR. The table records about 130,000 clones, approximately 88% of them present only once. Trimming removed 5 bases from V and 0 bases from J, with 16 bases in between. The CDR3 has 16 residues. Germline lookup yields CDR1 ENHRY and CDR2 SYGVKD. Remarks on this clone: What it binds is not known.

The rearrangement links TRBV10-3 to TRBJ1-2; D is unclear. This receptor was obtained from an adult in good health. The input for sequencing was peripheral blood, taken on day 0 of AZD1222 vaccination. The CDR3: CAISFVSGNTNYGYTF. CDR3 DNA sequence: TGTGCCATCAGTTTTGTATCTGGTAATACTAACTATGGCTACACCTTC.